Shown below are 23 T cell receptor beta chains from a single sample sequenced in a study of vaccination and CD4 T cells after COVID-19. The treatment denotes: roughly nine-day PBMC culture with coronavirus spike peptide pools or control peptides (ViraFEST assay). Cultured CD4+ T-cell DNA underwent Oncomine TCR Beta short-read sequencing. A single record per CDR3 protein comes from TCRdb applying MiXCR to the PCR reads. Altogether about 11,000 distinct CDR3 sequences are present, approximately 50% being singletons, with the ten largest covering under 15%. Their target antigens are unknown. The sequencing input was CD4+ T cells from blood, cultured in vitro. The receptors stem from a human donor who had recovered from COVID-19.

There are a few counts of this clonotype. One end of the junction does not line up with germline, which may come from a read error. V and J are TRBV20-1 and TRBJ1-5; weak D call: TRBD1 (6 bases). In germline, CDR1 is DFQATT, CDR2 SNEGSKA (reference sequence). This CDR3 has 13 amino acids. CDR3 sequence (DNA): TGCAGTGCTGGAGACAGGCGGGATCAGCCCCAGCATTTT. It specifies CSAGDRRDQPQHF.

The J gene is TRBJ2-2, the V gene TRBV20-1; D tentatively fits TRBD1 or TRBD2 (5 bases each). Germline-derived CDR1 and CDR2 are DFQATT and SNEGSKA (reference sequence). The CDR3 sequence is 12 residues long. With 7 bases removed from V and 7 bases from J, the gap between germline ends came to 13 bases. CDR3 bases: TGCAGTGTCAGGGAGAGGTACGGGGAGCTGTTTTTT. Translating it yields CSVRERYGELFF.

In its sample, this clonotype was seen a few times. The gene calls are TRBV21-1 and TRBJ1-5. TRBV21-1 is termed a pseudogene. The CDR3 contains 14 residues. The CDR3 DNA reads TGTGCCAGCAGCAACCCATATAGCAATCAGCCCCAGCATTTT. Amino acid sequence: CASSNPYSNQPQHF.

The V call is TRBV19, the J call TRBJ2-1; the D gene is possibly TRBD2 (6 bases). CDR3 size: 14 residues. Germline CDR1 reads LNHDA; CDR2 reads SQIVND (reference sequence). The V and J ends lost 5 bases and 0 bases respectively, with 8 bases between them. The CDR3, as DNA: TGTGCCAGTAGTTTGACTAGCTCCTACAATGAGCAGTTCTTC. The encoded protein is CASSLTSSYNEQFF.

The chain couples TRBV6-1 to TRBJ1-1; 8 bases line up with TRBD1. The trim removed 5 bases at V and 0 bases at J, leaving 14 bases unmatched. Per the germline V gene, CDR1 is MNHNS and CDR2 is SASEGT. This CDR3 comprises 18 residues. CDR3 sequence: CASSPARGTGALNTEAFF. The CDR3 region has the DNA TGTGCCAGCAGTCCAGCCAGAGGGACAGGCGCTTTGAACACTGAAGCTTTCTTT.

In DNA, the CDR3 is TGTGCCAGCAGTTTGTACGACAGGGGACTGCAGCCCCAGCATTTT. It translates to CASSLYDRGLQPQHF. The rearrangement links TRBV12-3 or TRBV12-4 to TRBJ1-5; the match to TRBD1 covers 8 bases. The J segment lost 7 bases and the V segment lost 3 bases, leaving 8 bases of the junction unmatched. This CDR3 spans 15 amino acids.

The chain uses TRBV10-3 and TRBJ1-1; D is undetermined. Trimming cost V 5 bases and J 10 bases, with 14 bases left between them. CDR1 and CDR2 from the germline V gene are ENHRY and SYGVKD. This CDR3 comprises 12 residues. CDR3 in DNA: TGTGCCATCAGTCCGGGCCCCGAGGTAGCTTTCTTT. This gives the protein CAISPGPEVAFF.

The genes are TRBV19 and TRBJ1-1; TRBD1 might be the D (6 bases). Germline V lookup: CDR1 LNHDA, CDR2 SQIVND (reference sequence). The V end was cut by 8 bases, the J end by 4 bases, with 20 bases between. The CDR3 covers 15 residues. The CDR3 DNA sequence: TGTGCCAGTTCCGAACGCAGGGGAGGGAGCACTGAAGCTTTCTTT. Residues: CASSERRGGSTEAFF.

In its sample, this clonotype ranks as large (0.1 to 1%). V usage is TRBV5-4 and J usage is TRBJ2-5, with 9 bases matching TRBD2. Germline assignment: CDR1 SGHNT and CDR2 YYREEE (reference sequence). The J segment lost 3 bases and the V segment lost 4 bases, leaving 4 bases of the junction unmatched. The CDR3 is 14 residues long. CDR3: CASSPTSGKETQYF. CDR3 in DNA: TGTGCCAGCAGCCCGACTAGCGGTAAAGAGACCCAGTACTTC.

The chain carries TRBV6-4 and TRBJ2-3, with D unclear. The CDR3 is 12 amino acids. Trimming took off 2 bases at V and 9 bases at J, with 9 bases between the two ends. The V gene's germline CDR1 is MRHNA and CDR2 SNTAGT. The CDR3 reads CASSDGETTQYF. In nucleotides, the CDR3 is TGTGCCAGCAGTGACGGGGAAACAACGCAGTATTTT.

This rearrangement joins TRBV5-3 to TRBJ2-7; D not certain. TRBV5-3 is classed as an ORF, of uncertain function. CDR3 length: 13 amino acids. Trimming left V 1 base short and J 0 bases short, with 5 bases between. CDR3 residues: CARSLSVSYEQYF. The DNA for the CDR3 is TGTGCCAGAAGCTTGAGCGTCTCCTACGAGCAGTACTTC.

V is TRBV20-1 and J is TRBJ2-1; possibly TRBD1 or TRBD2 for D (5 bases each). Germline values: CDR1 DFQATT, CDR2 SNEGSKA (reference sequence). The CDR3 loop spans 14 amino acids. The CDR3 sequence is CSGASRRSDNEQFF. The CDR3 DNA reads as TGCAGCGGGGCTAGCCGGAGGTCCGACAATGAGCAGTTCTTC.

This chain links TRBV28 with TRBJ1-5; the match to TRBD1 covers 10 bases. Trimming cost V 10 bases and J 14 bases; bases outside gene matches: 8. CDR3 length equals 11 residues. CDR1 and CDR2 (germline): MDHEN, SYDVKM. The CDR3 reads CATASGTGEHF. DNA for the CDR3: TGTGCCACCGCATCCGGGACAGGGGAGCATTTT.

This clonotype was observed a handful of times. The CDR3 protein is CASSGTRDYEQYF. CDR3 in DNA: TGTGCCAGCAGTGGGACTAGGGACTACGAGCAGTACTTC. The rearrangement uses TRBV2 and TRBJ2-7; 7 positions agree with TRBD2. The ends lost 4 bases at V and 3 bases at J; junction bases unmatched: 3. Germline V gene data show CDR1 as SNHLY and CDR2 as FYNNEI. This CDR3 contains 13 residues.

This clonotype was seen a few times. The chain's CDR3 is CSASQNAASTDTQYF. CDR3 nucleotides: TGCAGTGCTAGTCAAAATGCCGCTAGCACAGATACGCAGTATTTT. The V call is TRBV20-1, the J call TRBJ2-3; no clear D. Between the trimmed V and J ends, which lost 3 bases and 0 bases, there was a span of 13 bases. CDR1 DFQATT and CDR2 SNEGSKA come from the germline V gene (reference sequence). CDR3 length: 15 residues.

This clonotype came up a few times. This chain connects TRBV2 to TRBJ2-3, with a possible D match to TRBD1 (5 bases). Germline CDR1 reads SNHLY; CDR2 reads FYNNEI. The V and J ends lost 1 base and 1 base respectively, with 6 bases between them. The length of the CDR3 is 14 residues. Written as DNA, the CDR3 is TGTGCCAGCAGTGAAGTGGGGCGCACAGATACGCAGTATTTT. Translating gives CASSEVGRTDTQYF.

The sample holds a few counts of this clonotype. The rearrangement uses TRBV20-1 and TRBJ2-3; no clear D gene. The CDR3 loop spans 14 amino acids. CDR1 DFQATT and CDR2 SNEGSKA come from the germline V gene (reference sequence). Trimming pared 3 bases from V and 5 bases from J, leaving 15 bases between. For the CDR3, the DNA is TGCAGTGCTAGCGGCGGAAAAATCAGAGATACGCAGTATTTT. Translating it yields CSASGGKIRDTQYF.

This chain connects TRBV2 to TRBJ2-3; 7 bases align to TRBD1. The J segment lost 0 bases and the V segment lost 5 bases, leaving 5 bases of the junction unmatched. The germline V gene has CDR1 SNHLY and CDR2 FYNNEI. This CDR3 comprises 15 residues. The CDR3 bases are TGTGCCAGCAGTAAGGACAGGCATAGCACAGATACGCAGTATTTT. This codes for CASSKDRHSTDTQYF.

In this sample, this clonotype turned up a few times. Here the CDR3 reads CSAEAKYSNQPQHF. CDR3 in DNA: TGCAGTGCTGAGGCCAAATATAGCAATCAGCCCCAGCATTTT. The rearrangement links TRBV20-1 to TRBJ1-5; D not resolved. This CDR3 comprises 14 residues. Looked up from germline, CDR1 is DFQATT and CDR2 is SNEGSKA (reference sequence). With 5 bases removed from V and 0 bases from J, the gap between germline ends came to 11 bases.

The genes are TRBV28 and TRBJ2-1; no clear D gene. Between the trimmed V and J ends, which lost 7 bases and 8 bases, there was a span of 12 bases. Looked up from germline, CDR1 is MDHEN and CDR2 is SYDVKM. This CDR3 has 12 amino acids. The CDR3 DNA reads as TGTGCCAGCAATCTCAATTATGATGAGCAGTTCTTC. This codes for CASNLNYDEQFF.

CDR3 nucleotides: TGTGCCAGCAGCAAGGAGAGGAAGAGCTCCTACAATGAGCAGTTCTTC. This encodes CASSKERKSSYNEQFF. The rearrangement joins TRBV21-1 to TRBJ2-1. TRBV21-1 is noted as a pseudogene. This CDR3 has 16 residues.

The V gene is TRBV30, the J gene TRBJ1-5; D not certain. Per germline, CDR1 GTSNPN and CDR2 SVGIG (reference sequence). V lost 2 bases and J lost 4, with 9 bases in between. This CDR3 has 13 amino acids. CDR3 in amino acids: CAWSSRENQPQHF. The CDR3 nucleotides are TGTGCCTGGAGTAGTCGGGAGAATCAGCCCCAGCATTTT.

In this sample, this clonotype turned up a few times. V gene TRBV20-1 combines with J gene TRBJ2-3, with TRBD2 identical over 12 bases. The junction had 11 bases not matched to a gene; V was cut back by 8 bases and J by 2 bases. The CDR3 is made up of 16 amino acids. Germline values: CDR1 DFQATT, CDR2 SNEGSKA (reference sequence). The CDR3 reads CSTNSRTSGATDTQYF. The CDR3 DNA follows: TGCAGTACAAACAGCCGGACTAGCGGGGCCACAGATACGCAGTATTTT.